The 13 T cell receptor beta chains below were found in one sample sequenced in a study of CD8 T cells in ankylosing spondylitis. TCRdb re-called the 5' RACE reads through MiXCR, storing one row per CDR3 protein. The sample records about 92,000 distinct CDR3 sequences, 8.5% to 9% being singletons. Sequenced sample: blood, either unsorted or a sorted T cell fraction (not recorded which). These receptors were taken from a male donor with ankylosing spondylitis or in good health (not recorded which).

This clonotype has ten or more counts. The V call is TRBV5-1, the J call TRBJ2-3; D gene ambiguous. This CDR3 has 14 amino acids. Germline-derived CDR1 and CDR2 are SGHRS and YFSETQ. Trimming left V 0 bases short and J 2 bases short, with 7 bases between. Here the CDR3 reads CASSLGTITDTQYF. In DNA, the CDR3 is TGCGCCAGCAGCTTGGGGACGATCACAGATACGCAGTATTTT.

This clonotype was counted ten times or more. This sequence joins TRBV5-1 and TRBJ1-1; no clear D gene. With 0 bases removed from V and 7 bases from J, the gap between germline ends came to 10 bases. Germline assignment: CDR1 SGHRS and CDR2 YFSETQ. This CDR3 has 13 residues. CDR3 protein: CASSLDNKDEAFF. As DNA, the CDR3 is TGCGCCAGCAGCTTGGACAATAAGGATGAAGCTTTCTTT.

This clonotype appeared many times. V usage is TRBV20-1 and J usage is TRBJ1-5, with 10 bases that match TRBD1. The V and J ends lost 6 bases and 2 bases, in that order; junction bases with no gene match: 7. Germline values: CDR1 DFQATT, CDR2 SNEGSKA (reference sequence). This CDR3 is 15 amino acids long. The CDR3 DNA reads as TGCAGTGCCAAATCCGGGACAGGGGGCAATCAGCCCCAGCATTTT. Its protein product is CSAKSGTGGNQPQHF.

The sample holds a few counts of this clonotype. The chain couples TRBV20-1 to TRBJ2-5; D gene uncertain. Between the trimmed V and J ends, which lost 3 bases and 2 bases, there was a span of 10 bases. CDR1 is DFQATT and CDR2 is SNEGSKA in the germline V gene (reference sequence). There are 13 residues in the CDR3. Here the CDR3 reads CSARAVNQETQYF. CDR3 nucleotides: TGCAGTGCTAGGGCAGTAAATCAAGAGACCCAGTACTTC.

This clonotype showed up many times. The chain links TRBV12-3 or TRBV12-4 to TRBJ2-5; 10 bases align to TRBD1. With 2 bases clipped from V and 3 bases from J, the junction kept 9 bases outside the gene matches. This CDR3 comprises 17 residues. The CDR3 protein is CASSLWGIGTGEETQYF. The CDR3 DNA reads TGTGCCAGCAGTTTATGGGGTATTGGGACAGGGGAAGAGACCCAGTACTTC.

This clonotype was observed many times. The CDR3 protein is CASTRLQTLTNTGELFF. CDR3 DNA sequence: TGTGCCAGCACCCGACTTCAAACCCTGACGAACACCGGGGAGCTGTTTTTT. The V call is TRBV6-1, the J call TRBJ2-2; D gene ambiguous. The germline CDR1 and CDR2 sequences are MNHNS and SASEGT. Trimming shortened V by 7 bases and J by 0 bases, and 18 bases separated the two germline ends. This CDR3 is built from 17 residues.

The rearrangement links TRBV7-2 to TRBJ2-1; D ambiguous. CDR3 length: 14 residues. Trimming removed 1 base from V and 7 bases from J, with 11 bases in between. Germline assignment: CDR1 SGHTA and CDR2 FQGNSA. CDR3 in DNA: TGTGCCAGCAGCTTAGGTGTCTCCGGGAATGAGCAGTTCTTC. It yields the protein CASSLGVSGNEQFF.

In its sample, this clonotype was seen many times. This chain uses TRBV12-3 or TRBV12-4 with TRBJ2-1; 13 positions agree with TRBD2. This CDR3 has 16 amino acids. V gave up 7 bases and J gave up 5 bases; unmatched junction bases: 8. This chain's CDR3 is CASTAGLAGRHNEQFF. The CDR3 region has the DNA TGTGCCAGCACCGCGGGACTAGCGGGGAGGCACAATGAGCAGTTCTTC.

Comments on this clonotype: A much larger clone lies one base from this, so it may be a read error. The CDR3 loop reads CSARVAVDYEQYF. The CDR3 DNA reads as TGCAGTGCTAGAGTGGCCGTTGACTACGAGCAGTACTTC. The V and J genes are TRBV20-1 and TRBJ2-7; D ambiguous. Trimming cost V 1 base and J 3 bases, with 10 bases left between them. CDR1 is DFQATT, CDR2 SNEGSKA, per germline (reference sequence). This CDR3 contains 13 residues.

This clonotype showed up many times. This rearrangement joins TRBV5-1 to TRBJ2-1; 12 positions match TRBD2. J gave up 7 bases and V 4 bases, and 6 bases lay outside the gene matches. This CDR3 region has 15 residues. Germline V CDR1 and CDR2: SGHRS, YFSETQ. CDR3 DNA sequence: TGCGCCAGCAGCCCTCTAGCGGGGGGGCCAAATGAGCAGTTCTTC. This sequence encodes CASSPLAGGPNEQFF.

As concerns this clonotype: A junction end diverges from the germline sequence, so it may reflect a read error. The chain combines TRBV2 with TRBJ2-5; D may be TRBD2 (6 bases). This CDR3 is built from 17 residues. Germline V lookup: CDR1 SNHLY, CDR2 FYNNEI. DNA for the CDR3: TGTGCCAGCAGTGCCTTACTAGCAGAACCCTTCCAAGAGACCCAGCACTTC. Translating gives CASSALLAEPFQETQHF.

The sample holds many counts of this clonotype. The gene calls are TRBV5-1 and TRBJ1-1; possibly TRBD1 for D (6 bases). The V end lost 0 bases, the J end lost 1 base, and 10 bases lay between the germline ends. The CDR3 totals 15 residues. CDR1 is SGHRS and CDR2 is YFSETQ in the germline V gene. In DNA, the CDR3 is TGCGCCAGCAGCTTGGCCGGGGGGGCGAACACTGAAGCTTTCTTT. It translates to CASSLAGGANTEAFF.

This clonotype was recorded at least ten times. The rearrangement links TRBV7-3 to TRBJ2-3; D remains ambiguous. Trimming shortened V by 5 bases and J by 10 bases, and 16 bases separated the two germline ends. Germline CDR1 reads SGHTA; CDR2 reads FQGTGA. This CDR3 is 13 amino acids long. The DNA for the CDR3 is TGTGCCAGCAGCCATAATCTTAGCCCCTCGCAGTATTTT. This sequence encodes CASSHNLSPSQYF.